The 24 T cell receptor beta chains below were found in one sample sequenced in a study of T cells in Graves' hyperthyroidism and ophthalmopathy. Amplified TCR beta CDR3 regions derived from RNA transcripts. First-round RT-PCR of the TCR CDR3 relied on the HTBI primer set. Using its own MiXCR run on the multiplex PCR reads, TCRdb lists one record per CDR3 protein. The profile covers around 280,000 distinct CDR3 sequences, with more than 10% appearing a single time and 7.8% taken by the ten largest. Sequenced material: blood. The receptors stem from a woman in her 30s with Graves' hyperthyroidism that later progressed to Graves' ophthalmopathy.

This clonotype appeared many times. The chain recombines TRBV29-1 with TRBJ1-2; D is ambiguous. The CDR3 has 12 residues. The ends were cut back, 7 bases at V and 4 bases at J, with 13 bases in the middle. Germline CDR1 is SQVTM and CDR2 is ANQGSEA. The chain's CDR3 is CSASRESYGYTF. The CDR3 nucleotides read TGCAGCGCCAGCCGAGAGAGCTATGGCTACACCTTC.

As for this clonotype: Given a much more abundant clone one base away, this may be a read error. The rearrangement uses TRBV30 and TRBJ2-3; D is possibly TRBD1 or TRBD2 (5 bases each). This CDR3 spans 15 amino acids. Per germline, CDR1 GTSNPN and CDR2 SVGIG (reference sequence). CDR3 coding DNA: TGTGCCTGGAGTTGGGATACCGGGACCTCAGATATGCAGTATTTT. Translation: CAWSWDTGTSDMQYF.

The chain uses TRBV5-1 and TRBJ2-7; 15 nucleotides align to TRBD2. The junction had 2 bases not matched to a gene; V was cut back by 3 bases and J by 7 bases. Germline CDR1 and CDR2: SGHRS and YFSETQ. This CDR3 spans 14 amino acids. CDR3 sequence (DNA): TGCGCCAGCAGCTCCGGACTAGCGGGAGGGGAGCAGTACTTC. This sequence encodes CASSSGLAGGEQYF.

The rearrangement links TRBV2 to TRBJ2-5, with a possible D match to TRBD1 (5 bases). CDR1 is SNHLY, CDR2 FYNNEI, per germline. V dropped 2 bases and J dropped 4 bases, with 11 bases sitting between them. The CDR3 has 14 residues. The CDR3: CASSEQTVRETQYF. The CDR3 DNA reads TGTGCCAGCAGTGAACAGACAGTTAGAGAGACCCAGTACTTC.

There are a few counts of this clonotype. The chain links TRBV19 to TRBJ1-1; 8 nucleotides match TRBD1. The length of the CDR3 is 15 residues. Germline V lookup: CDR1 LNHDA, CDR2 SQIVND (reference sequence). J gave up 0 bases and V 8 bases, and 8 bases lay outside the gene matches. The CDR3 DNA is TGTGCCAGTGGCGTGCAGGGGGCCATGAACACTGAAGCTTTCTTT. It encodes CASGVQGAMNTEAFF. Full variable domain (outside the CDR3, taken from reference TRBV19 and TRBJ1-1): DGGITQSPKYLFRKEGQNVTLSCEQNLNHDAMYWYRQDPGQGLRLIYYSQIVNDFQKGDIAEGYSVSREKKESFPLTVTSAQKNPTAFYLCASGVQGAMNTEAFFGQGTRLTVV.

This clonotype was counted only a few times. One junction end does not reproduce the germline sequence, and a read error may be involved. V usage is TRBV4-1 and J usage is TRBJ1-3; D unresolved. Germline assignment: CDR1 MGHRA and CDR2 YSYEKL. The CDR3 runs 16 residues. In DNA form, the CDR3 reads TGCGCCAGCAGCCAAGGGCTAGACCTCCTGGGAAGCACCATATATTTT. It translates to CASSQGLDLLGSTIYF.

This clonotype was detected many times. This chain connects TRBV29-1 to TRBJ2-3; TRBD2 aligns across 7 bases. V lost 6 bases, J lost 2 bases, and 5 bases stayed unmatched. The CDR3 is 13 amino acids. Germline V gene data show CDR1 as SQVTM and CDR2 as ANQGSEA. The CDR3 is CSVVGRHTDTQYF. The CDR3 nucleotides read TGCAGCGTCGTCGGGAGGCACACAGATACGCAGTATTTT.

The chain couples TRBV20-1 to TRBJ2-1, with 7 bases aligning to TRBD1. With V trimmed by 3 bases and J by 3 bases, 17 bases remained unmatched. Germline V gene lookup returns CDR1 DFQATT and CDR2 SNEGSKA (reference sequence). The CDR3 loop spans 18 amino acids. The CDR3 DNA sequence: TGCAGTGCTAGTAGTGCCAGCAGTACAGGGGACCGCTACAATGAGCAGTTCTTC. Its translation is CSASSASSTGDRYNEQFF.

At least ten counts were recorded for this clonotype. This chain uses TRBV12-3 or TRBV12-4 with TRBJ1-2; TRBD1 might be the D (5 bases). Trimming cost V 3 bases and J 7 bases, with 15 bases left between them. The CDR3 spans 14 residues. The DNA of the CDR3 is TGTGCCAGCAGTTTTGAGGAGGGGTTGGCTGGCTACACCTTC. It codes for CASSFEEGLAGYTF.

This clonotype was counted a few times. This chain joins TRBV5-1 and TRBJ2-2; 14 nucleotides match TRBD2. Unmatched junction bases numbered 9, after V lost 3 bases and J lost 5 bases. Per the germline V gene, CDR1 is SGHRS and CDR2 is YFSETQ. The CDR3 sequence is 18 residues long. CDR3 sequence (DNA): TGCGCCAGCAGCTCCCCAGGGGGACTAGCGGGAGAAACCGGGGAGCTGTTTTTT. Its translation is CASSSPGGLAGETGELFF.

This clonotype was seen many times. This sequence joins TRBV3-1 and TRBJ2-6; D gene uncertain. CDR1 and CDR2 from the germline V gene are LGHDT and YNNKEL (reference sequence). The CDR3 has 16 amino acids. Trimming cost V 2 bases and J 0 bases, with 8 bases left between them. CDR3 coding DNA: TGTGCCAGCAGCCAATTGTTCTTCTCTGGGGCCAACGTCCTGACTTTC. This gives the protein CASSQLFFSGANVLTF.

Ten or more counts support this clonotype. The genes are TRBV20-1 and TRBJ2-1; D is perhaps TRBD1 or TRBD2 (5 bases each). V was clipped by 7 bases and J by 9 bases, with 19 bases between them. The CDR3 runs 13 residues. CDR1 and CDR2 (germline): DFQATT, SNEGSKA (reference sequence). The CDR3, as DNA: TGCAGTGAAGAAGAGGGGCCGGATTGTGAGCAGTTCTTC. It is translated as CSEEEGPDCEQFF.

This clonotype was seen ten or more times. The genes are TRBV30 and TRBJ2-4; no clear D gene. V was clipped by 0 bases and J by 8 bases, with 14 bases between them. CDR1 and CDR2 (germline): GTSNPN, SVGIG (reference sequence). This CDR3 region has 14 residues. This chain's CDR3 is CAWSVRLRRDIQYF. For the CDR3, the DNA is TGTGCCTGGAGTGTACGGCTCCGCCGGGACATTCAGTACTTC.

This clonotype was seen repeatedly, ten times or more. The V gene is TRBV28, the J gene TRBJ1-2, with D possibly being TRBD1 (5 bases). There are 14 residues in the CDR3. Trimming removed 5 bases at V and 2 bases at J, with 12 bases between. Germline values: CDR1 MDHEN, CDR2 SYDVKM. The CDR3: CASSAQTGNYGYTF. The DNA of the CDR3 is TGTGCCAGCAGTGCCCAAACAGGAAACTATGGCTACACCTTC.

For the CDR3, the DNA is TGTGCCAGCAGTTACGCCCTGGGGAGGGGGCTGGAGACCCAGTACTTC. The encoded protein is CASSYALGRGLETQYF. The rearrangement joins TRBV6-6 to TRBJ2-5; D may be TRBD1 or TRBD2 (7 bases each). The germline gives CDR1 MNHNY, CDR2 SVGAGI (reference sequence). V lost 2 bases to trimming and J lost 5 bases, with 18 bases between them. The CDR3 extends over 16 amino acids.

The CDR3 DNA reads as TGTGCCAGCAGTTACGTGGGGGAGGATGGCTACACCTTC. This encodes CASSYVGEDGYTF. The J gene is TRBJ1-2, the V gene TRBV6-2 or TRBV6-3; the D gene is possibly TRBD1 (5 bases). The CDR3 consists of 13 residues. The germline V gene encodes CDR1 MNHEY and CDR2 SVGEGT. V shed 2 bases and J shed 6 bases, with 10 bases lying between them.

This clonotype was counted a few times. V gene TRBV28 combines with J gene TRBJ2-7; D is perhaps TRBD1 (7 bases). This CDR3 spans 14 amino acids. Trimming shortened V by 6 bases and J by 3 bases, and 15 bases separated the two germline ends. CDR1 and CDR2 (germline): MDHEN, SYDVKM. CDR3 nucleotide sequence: TGTGCCAGCAGGGGGGGACAGATACTCTACGAGCAGTACTTC. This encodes CASRGGQILYEQYF. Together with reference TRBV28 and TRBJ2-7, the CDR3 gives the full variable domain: DVKVTQSSRYLVKRTGEKVFLECVQDMDHENMFWYRQDPGLGLRLIYFSYDVKMKEKGDIPEGYSVSREKKERFSLILESASTNQTSMYLCASRGGQILYEQYFGPGTRLTVT.

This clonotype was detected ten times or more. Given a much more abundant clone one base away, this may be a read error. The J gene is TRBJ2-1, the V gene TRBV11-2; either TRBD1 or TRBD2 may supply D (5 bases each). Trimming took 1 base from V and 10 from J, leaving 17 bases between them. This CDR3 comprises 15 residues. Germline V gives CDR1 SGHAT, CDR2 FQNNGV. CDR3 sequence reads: CASSLGAEGNREQFF. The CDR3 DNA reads TGTGCCAGCAGCTTAGGGGCAGAGGGTAACAGGGAGCAGTTCTTC.

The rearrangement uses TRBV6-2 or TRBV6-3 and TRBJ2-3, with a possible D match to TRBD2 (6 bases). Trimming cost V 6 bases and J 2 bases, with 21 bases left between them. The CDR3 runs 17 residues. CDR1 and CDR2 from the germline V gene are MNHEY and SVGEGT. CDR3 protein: CASSRALVEGNTDTQYF. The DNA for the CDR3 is TGTGCCAGCAGCCGGGCCCTAGTGGAGGGAAACACAGATACGCAGTATTTT.

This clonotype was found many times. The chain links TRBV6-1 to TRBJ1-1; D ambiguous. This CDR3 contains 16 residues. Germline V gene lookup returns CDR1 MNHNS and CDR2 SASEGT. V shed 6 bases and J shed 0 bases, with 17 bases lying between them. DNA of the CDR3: TGTGCCAGCAGACATCCGAGGGCCGGGGTGAACACTGAAGCTTTCTTT. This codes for CASRHPRAGVNTEAFF.

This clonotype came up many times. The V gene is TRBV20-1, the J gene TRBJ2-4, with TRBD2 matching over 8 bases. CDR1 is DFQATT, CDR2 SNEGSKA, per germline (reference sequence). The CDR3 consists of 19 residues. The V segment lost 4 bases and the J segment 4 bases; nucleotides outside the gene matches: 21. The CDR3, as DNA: TGCAGTGCTAACGTACCCTATCCCGGGAGGGCAGAGGGGAAAAACATTCAGTACTTC. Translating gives CSANVPYPGRAEGKNIQYF.

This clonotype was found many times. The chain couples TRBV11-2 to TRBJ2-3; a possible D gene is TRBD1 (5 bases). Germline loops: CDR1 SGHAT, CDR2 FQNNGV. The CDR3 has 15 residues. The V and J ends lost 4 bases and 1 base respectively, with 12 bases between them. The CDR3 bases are TGTGCCAGCAGCTCGCAGCTAGGGGGCACAGATACGCAGTATTTT. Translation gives CASSSQLGGTDTQYF.

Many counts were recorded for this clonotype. The CDR3 loop reads CASSVDYGYTF. The CDR3 DNA follows: TGTGCCAGCAGCGTAGACTATGGCTACACCTTC. The chain employs TRBV6-1 and TRBJ1-2; D not resolved. Trimming stripped 6 bases from V and 3 bases from J, with 5 bases between. CDR3 length equals 11 residues. The germline gives CDR1 MNHNS, CDR2 SASEGT.

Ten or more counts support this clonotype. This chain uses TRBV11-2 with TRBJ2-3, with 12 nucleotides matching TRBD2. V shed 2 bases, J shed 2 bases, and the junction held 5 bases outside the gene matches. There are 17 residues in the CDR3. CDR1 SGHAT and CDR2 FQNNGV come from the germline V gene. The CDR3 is CASSLIASGRATDTQYF. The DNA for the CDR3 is TGTGCCAGCAGCTTAATAGCTAGCGGGAGGGCCACAGATACGCAGTATTTT.